This TCR beta chain was captured in a study of cytomegalovirus exposure and HLA in healthy donors. Findings and caveats of the study: A later analysis found most CMV-associated TCR beta chains apparently HLA-restricted. What a later analysis reportedly showed was that an Asian-associated ancestry cluster had fewer N-insertions than the approximately 700-donor mean.

The CDR3 totals 17 residues. V shed 5 bases and J shed 2 bases, with 19 bases lying between them. Germline V gene sequence: CDR1 MDHEN, CDR2 SYDVKM. This clone has only a few counts. The antigen remains undetermined. Primers included in the PCR were 60 Vbeta and 13 Jbeta primers. The protocol was immunoSEQ multiplex PCR, while the TCRdb copy is restricted to in-frame clones and leaves out a portion. There are around 80,000 clones in the sample; 9.5% to 13% occur only once, and approximately 25% lies in the top ten. The clonotype comes from a man aged 55 to 70 in good health and CMV-seropositive. The V and J genes are TRBV28 and TRBJ1-3, with a weak D call TRBD1 (5 bases). The sample comprised PBMCs. CDR3 residues: CASSPLLGVAPGNTIYF. CDR3 nucleotides: TGTGCCAGCAGTCCCCTCTTAGGGGTGGCGCCTGGAAACACCATATATTTT.